This TCR beta chain was observed in a study of T cell repertoires in cytomegalovirus infection. For the study at large: Well-studied HLA-B-restricted epitopes and recently identified HLA-C-restricted epitopes of CMV were both used in the study. An indication of both CMV infection and matching HLA type came from public TCR beta signatures.

TCRdb re-called the reads through MiXCR, storing one row per CDR3 protein. The sample contains 900,000 to 950,000 distinct CDR3 sequences, 30% to 40% of which appear only once. A word on this clonotype: The antigen is undetermined.

Whole-study findings and limits: The study identified carriers of CMV plus the relevant HLA from cumulative public TCR beta family frequency. CMV-specific TCR beta clonotypes restricted by HLA-C were the ones dominating the ex vivo response.

This sample comprised cultured CD8+ T cells from PBMCs, obtained from culture after CMV antigen stimulation. This TCR was recovered from a human donor in good health (CMV status not recorded). Some clones in this sample may be carry-over from other donors' samples.

This CDR3 reads CANIRTGDEQYF. CDR3 in DNA: TGTGCCAACATCAGGACAGGGGACGAGCAGTACTTC. The V gene is TRBV2, the J gene TRBJ2-7; TRBD1 agrees at 9 bases. Trimming removed 10 bases from V and 5 bases from J; junction bases left unmatched: 6. Germline V gene sequence: CDR1 SNHLY, CDR2 FYNNEI. This CDR3 is built from 12 residues. Full variable domain (rest looked up from reference TRBV2 and TRBJ2-7): EPEVTQTPSHQVTQMGQEVILRCVPISNHLYFYWYRQILGQKVEFLVSFYNNEISEKSEIFDDQFSVERPDGSNFTLKIRSTKLEDSAMYFCANIRTGDEQYFGPGTRLTVT.